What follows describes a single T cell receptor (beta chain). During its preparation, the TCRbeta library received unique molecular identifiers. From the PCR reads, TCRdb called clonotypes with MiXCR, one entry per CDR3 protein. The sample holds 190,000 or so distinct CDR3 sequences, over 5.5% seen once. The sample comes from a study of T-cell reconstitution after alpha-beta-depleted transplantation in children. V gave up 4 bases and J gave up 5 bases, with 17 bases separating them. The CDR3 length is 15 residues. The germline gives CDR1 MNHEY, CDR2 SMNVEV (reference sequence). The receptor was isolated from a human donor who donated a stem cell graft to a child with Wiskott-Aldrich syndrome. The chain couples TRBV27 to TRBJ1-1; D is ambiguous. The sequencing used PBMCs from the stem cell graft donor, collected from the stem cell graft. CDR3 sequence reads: CASSYSPGVGTEAFF. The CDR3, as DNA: TGTGCCAGCAGTTACTCCCCCGGGGTTGGGACTGAAGCTTTCTTT.